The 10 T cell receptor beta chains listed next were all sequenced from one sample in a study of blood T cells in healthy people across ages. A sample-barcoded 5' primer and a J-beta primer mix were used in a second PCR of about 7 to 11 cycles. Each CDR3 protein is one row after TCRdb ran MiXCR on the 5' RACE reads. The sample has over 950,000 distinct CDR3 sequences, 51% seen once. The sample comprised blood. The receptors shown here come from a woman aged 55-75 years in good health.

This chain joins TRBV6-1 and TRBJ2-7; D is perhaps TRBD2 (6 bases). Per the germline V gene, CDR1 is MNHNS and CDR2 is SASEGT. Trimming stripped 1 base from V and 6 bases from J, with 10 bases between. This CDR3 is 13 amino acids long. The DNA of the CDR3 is TGTGCCAGCAGTGAAGAGGGAGGATCCGAGCAGTACTTC. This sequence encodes CASSEEGGSEQYF.

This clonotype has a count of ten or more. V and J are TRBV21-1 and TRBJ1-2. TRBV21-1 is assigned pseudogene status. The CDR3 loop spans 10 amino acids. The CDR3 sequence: CASNSYGYTF. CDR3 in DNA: TGTGCCAGCAACAGCTATGGCTACACCTTC.

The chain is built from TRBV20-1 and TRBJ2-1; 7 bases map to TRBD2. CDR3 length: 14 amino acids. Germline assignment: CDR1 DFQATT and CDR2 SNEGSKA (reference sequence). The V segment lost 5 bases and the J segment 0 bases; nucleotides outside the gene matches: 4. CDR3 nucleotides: TGCAGTGCTCAGCGGGGAAGCTCCTACAATGAGCAGTTCTTC. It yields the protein CSAQRGSSYNEQFF.

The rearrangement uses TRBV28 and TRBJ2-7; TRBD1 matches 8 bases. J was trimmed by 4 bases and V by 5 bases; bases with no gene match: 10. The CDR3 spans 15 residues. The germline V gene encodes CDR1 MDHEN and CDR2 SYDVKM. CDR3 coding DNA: TGTGCCAGCAGTCCTAGGGACAGGATAACTTACGAGCAGTACTTC. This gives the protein CASSPRDRITYEQYF. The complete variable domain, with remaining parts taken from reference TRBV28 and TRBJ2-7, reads DVKVTQSSRYLVKRTGEKVFLECVQDMDHENMFWYRQDPGLGLRLIYFSYDVKMKEKGDIPEGYSVSREKKERFSLILESASTNQTSMYLCASSPRDRITYEQYFGPGTRLTVT.

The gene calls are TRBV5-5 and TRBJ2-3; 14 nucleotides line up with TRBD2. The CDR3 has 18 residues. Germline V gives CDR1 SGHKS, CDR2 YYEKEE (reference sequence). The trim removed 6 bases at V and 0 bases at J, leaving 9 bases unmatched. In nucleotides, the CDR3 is TGTGCCAGCATCCCCCGGACTAGCGGGAGGAAAAGCACAGATACGCAGTATTTT. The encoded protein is CASIPRTSGRKSTDTQYF.

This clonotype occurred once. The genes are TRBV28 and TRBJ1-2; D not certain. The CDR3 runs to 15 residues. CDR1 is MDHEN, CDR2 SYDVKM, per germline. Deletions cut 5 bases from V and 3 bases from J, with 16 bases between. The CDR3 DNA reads TGTGCCAGCAGTAGCCGATGGTCGCACTACTATGGCTACACCTTC. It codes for CASSSRWSHYYGYTF.

This CDR3 is CASSQLHPSGSYEQYF. In DNA form, the CDR3 reads TGCGCCAGCAGCCAGCTTCACCCCAGCGGCTCCTACGAGCAGTACTTC. The chain uses TRBV4-1 and TRBJ2-7, with D perhaps TRBD2 (5 bases). Per germline, CDR1 MGHRA and CDR2 YSYEKL. V was cut by 3 bases and J by 0 bases, with 15 bases left in between. This CDR3 has 16 amino acids.

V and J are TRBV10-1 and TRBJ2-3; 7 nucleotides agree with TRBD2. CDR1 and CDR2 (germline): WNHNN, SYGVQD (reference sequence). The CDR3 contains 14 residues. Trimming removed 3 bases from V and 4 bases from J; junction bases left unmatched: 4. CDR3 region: CASSDGGEADTQYF. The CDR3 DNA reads TGCGCCAGCAGTGATGGGGGGGAGGCAGATACGCAGTATTTT.

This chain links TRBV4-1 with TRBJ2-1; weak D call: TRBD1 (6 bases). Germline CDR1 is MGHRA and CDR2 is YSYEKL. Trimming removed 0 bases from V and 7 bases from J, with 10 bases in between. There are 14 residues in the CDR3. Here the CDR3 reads CASSQESRGNEQFF. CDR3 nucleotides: TGCGCCAGCAGCCAAGAAAGCAGGGGAAATGAGCAGTTCTTC.

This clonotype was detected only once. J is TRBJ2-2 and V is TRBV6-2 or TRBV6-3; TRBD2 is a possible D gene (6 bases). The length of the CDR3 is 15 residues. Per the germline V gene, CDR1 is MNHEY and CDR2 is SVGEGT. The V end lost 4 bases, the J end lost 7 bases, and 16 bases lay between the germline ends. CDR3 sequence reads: CASSSATTSFGELFF. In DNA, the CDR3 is TGTGCCAGCAGTTCCGCCACCACTAGCTTCGGGGAGCTGTTTTTT.